This T cell receptor beta chain was identified during a study of T-cell memory formation after mild COVID-19. Whole-study findings and limits: The study detected some responding clones in pre-infection memory, suggesting cross-reactive memory joined. Balance between CD4 and CD8 was seen in clones contracting day 15 to 85, and a CD4+ lean was seen in later expanders.

In the case of this clonotype: Antigen: not known.

MiXCR, run by TCRdb on the 5' RACE reads, gives a single entry per CDR3 protein. The table shows 410,000 or so distinct CDR3 sequences, with more than 20% occurring only once. Specimen: PBMCs or a T cell subset sorted from them (not recorded which). This sequence originates from an adult woman who had mild COVID-19 (a few samples of this study predate the infection). Cell type and time point are not known.

CDR3 nucleotides: TGCGCCAGCAACCCGGGACTAGCGGTCTCCTACGAGCAGTACTTC. Translated, it gives CASNPGLAVSYEQYF. The chain uses TRBV5-1 and TRBJ2-7; 11 bases line up with TRBD2. The CDR3 totals 15 residues. CDR1 and CDR2 (germline): SGHRS, YFSETQ. The V gene end was trimmed by 6 bases and the J gene end by 0 bases; junction bases not matched to a gene: 5.